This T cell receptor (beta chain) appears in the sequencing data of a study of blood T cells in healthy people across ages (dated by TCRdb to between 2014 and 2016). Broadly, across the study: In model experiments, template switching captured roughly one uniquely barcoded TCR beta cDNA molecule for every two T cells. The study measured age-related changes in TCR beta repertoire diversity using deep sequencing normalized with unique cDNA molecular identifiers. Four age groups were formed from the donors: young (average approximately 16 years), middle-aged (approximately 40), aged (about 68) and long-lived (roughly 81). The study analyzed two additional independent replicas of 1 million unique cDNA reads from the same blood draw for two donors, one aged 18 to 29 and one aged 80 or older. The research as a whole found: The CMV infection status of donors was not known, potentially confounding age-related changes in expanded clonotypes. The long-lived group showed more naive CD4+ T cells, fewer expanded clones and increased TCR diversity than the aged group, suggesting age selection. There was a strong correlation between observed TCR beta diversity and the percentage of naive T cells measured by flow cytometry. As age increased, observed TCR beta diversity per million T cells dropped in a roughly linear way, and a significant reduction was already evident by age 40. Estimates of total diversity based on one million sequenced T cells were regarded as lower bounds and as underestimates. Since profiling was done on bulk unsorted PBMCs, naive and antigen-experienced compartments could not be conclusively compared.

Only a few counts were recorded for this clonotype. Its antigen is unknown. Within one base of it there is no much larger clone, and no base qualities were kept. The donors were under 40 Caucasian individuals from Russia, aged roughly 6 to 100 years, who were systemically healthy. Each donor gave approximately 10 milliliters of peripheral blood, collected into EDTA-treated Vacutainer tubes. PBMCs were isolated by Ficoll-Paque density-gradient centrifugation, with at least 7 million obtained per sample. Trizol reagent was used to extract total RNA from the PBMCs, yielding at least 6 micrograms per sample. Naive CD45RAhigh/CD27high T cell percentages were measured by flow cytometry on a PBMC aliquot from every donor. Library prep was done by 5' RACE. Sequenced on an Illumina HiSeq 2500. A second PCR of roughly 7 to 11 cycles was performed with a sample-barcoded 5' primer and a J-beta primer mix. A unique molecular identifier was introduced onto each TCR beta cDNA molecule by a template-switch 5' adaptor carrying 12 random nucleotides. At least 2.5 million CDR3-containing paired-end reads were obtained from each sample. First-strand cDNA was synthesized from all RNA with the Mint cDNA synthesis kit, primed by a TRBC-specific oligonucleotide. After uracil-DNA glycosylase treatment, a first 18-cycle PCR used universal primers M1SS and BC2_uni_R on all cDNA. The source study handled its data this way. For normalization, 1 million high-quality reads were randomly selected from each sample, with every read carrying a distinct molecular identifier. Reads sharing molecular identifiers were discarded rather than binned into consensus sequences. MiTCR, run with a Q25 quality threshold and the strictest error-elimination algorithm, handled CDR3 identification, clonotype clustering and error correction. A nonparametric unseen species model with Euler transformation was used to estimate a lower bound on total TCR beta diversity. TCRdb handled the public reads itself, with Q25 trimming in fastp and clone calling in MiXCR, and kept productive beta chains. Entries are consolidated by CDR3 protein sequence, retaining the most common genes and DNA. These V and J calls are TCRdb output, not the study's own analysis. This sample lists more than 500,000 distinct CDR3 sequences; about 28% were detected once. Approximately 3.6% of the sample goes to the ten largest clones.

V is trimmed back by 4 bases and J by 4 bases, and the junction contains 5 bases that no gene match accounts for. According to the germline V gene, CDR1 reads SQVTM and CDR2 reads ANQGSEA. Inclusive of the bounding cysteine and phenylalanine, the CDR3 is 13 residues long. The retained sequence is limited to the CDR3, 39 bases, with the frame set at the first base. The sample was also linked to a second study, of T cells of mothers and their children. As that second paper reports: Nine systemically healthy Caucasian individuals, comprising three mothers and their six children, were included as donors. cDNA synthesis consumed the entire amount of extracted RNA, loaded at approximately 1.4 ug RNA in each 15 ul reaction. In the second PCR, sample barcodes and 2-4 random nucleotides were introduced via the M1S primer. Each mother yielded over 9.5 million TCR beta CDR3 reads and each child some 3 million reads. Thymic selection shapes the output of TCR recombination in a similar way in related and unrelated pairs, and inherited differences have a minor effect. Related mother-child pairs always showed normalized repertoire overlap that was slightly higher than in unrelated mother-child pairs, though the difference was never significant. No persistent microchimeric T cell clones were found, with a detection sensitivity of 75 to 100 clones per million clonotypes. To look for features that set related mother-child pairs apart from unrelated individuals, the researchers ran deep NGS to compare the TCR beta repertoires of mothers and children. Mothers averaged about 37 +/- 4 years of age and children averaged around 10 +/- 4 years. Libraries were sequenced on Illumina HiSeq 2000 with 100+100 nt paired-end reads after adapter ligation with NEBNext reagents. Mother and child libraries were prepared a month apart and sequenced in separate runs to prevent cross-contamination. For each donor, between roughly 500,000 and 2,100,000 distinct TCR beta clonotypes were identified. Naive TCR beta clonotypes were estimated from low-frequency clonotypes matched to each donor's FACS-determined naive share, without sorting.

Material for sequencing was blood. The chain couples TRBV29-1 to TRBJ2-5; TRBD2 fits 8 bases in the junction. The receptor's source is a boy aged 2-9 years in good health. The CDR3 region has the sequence CSVVGRGAETQYF. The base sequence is TGCAGCGTTGTGGGGCGGGGGGCAGAGACCCAGTACTTC.